This passage covers 23 T cell receptor beta chains from one sample sequenced in a study of cytomegalovirus exposure and HLA in healthy donors. The PCR had 60 Vbeta and 13 Jbeta primers. Repertoires were generated with immunoSEQ multiplex PCR, while TCRdb's copy carries only in-frame clones and drops some. The sample has 150,000 to 200,000 clones; roughly 80% are singletons. The sequenced sample consisted of PBMCs. These receptors were collected from a male donor in good health and CMV-seronegative.

J is TRBJ2-2 and V is TRBV5-8; D is possibly TRBD1 (6 bases). This CDR3 comprises 14 residues. Germline CDR1 reads SGHTS; CDR2 reads YDEGEE. V lost 9 bases and J lost 0, with 12 bases in between. CDR3 in DNA: TGTGCCACCAGATGGACAGCGAACACCGGGGAGCTGTTTTTT. It translates to CATRWTANTGELFF.

This rearrangement joins TRBV11-2 to TRBJ2-2; possibly TRBD2 for D (6 bases). The CDR3 sequence is 16 residues long. CDR1 and CDR2 (germline): SGHAT, FQNNGV. V lost 1 base and J lost 0, with 9 bases in between. In DNA form, the CDR3 reads TGTGCCAGCAGCTTAGGGAGCGGGTCGAACACCGGGGAGCTGTTTTTT. Protein sequence: CASSLGSGSNTGELFF.

The chain is built from TRBV10-2 and TRBJ1-6; D may be TRBD1 (6 bases). The V and J ends lost 6 bases and 7 bases respectively, with 16 bases between them. Per germline, CDR1 WSHSY and CDR2 SAAADI. This CDR3 region has 15 residues. The DNA for the CDR3 is TGCGCCAGCAGCCCCAGAGGGGGAGGGAATTCACCCCTCCACTTT. Encoded protein: CASSPRGGGNSPLHF.

V gene TRBV4-1 combines with J gene TRBJ2-7; the D gene is possibly TRBD1 (5 bases). V was pared by 4 bases and J by 3 bases, with 16 bases between. The CDR3 length is 15 residues. CDR1 and CDR2 (germline): MGHRA, YSYEKL. CDR3 protein: CASSLQGKGYYEQYF. The DNA of the CDR3 is TGCGCCAGCAGCCTCCAGGGTAAGGGGTACTACGAGCAGTACTTC.

The CDR3 loop is CASSQGLETVAKNIQYF. CDR3 DNA: TGCGCCAGCAGCCAAGGATTGGAAACAGTGGCCAAAAACATTCAGTACTTC. The gene calls are TRBV4-1 and TRBJ2-4; D unclear. Per the germline V gene, CDR1 is MGHRA and CDR2 is YSYEKL. Trimming cost V 1 base and J 1 base, with 14 bases left between them. The CDR3 loop spans 17 amino acids.

This clone was counted a few times. This rearrangement joins TRBV14 to TRBJ1-1; 9 nucleotides align to TRBD1. V shed 6 bases and J 5 bases; nucleotides not matched to a gene: 7. The CDR3 has 14 residues. Germline V gives CDR1 SGHDN, CDR2 FVKESK. CDR3 bases: TGTGCCAGCAGTTCGACAGGGGGAAGGACTGAAGCTTTCTTT. It translates to CASSSTGGRTEAFF.

This chain uses TRBV4-2 with TRBJ2-1, with D possibly being TRBD1 (6 bases). The CDR3 loop spans 16 amino acids. V dropped 5 bases and J dropped 1 base, with 15 bases sitting between them. CDR1 and CDR2 (germline): LGHNA, YNFKEQ. This CDR3 reads CASSSKGVGSYNEQFF. In DNA form, the CDR3 reads TGTGCCAGCAGCTCAAAGGGGGTAGGGTCCTACAATGAGCAGTTCTTC.

The V and J genes are TRBV27 and TRBJ2-1; perhaps TRBD2 as D (6 bases). The ends were cut back, 2 bases at V and 4 bases at J, with 9 bases in the middle. The CDR3 is made up of 14 amino acids. Germline loops: CDR1 MNHEY, CDR2 SMNVEV (reference sequence). DNA of the CDR3: TGTGCCAGCAGTTTAAACGGAGGGTACAATGAGCAGTTCTTC. Amino acids: CASSLNGGYNEQFF.

The rearrangement links TRBV28 to TRBJ1-5, with D unresolved. Germline CDR1 and CDR2: MDHEN and SYDVKM. V was cut by 5 bases and J by 9 bases, with 11 bases left in between. This CDR3 has 12 amino acids. The CDR3 DNA reads TGTGCCAGCAGTCCTGTCTTCCGGCCCCAGCATTTT. Translated: CASSPVFRPQHF.

This chain uses TRBV9 with TRBJ1-1, with D maybe TRBD1 (6 bases). Germline CDR1 is SGDLS and CDR2 is YYNGEE. The CDR3 contains 16 residues. Trimming stripped 0 bases from V and 0 bases from J, with 12 bases between. The chain's CDR3 is CASSVVQGIMNTEAFF. Here the CDR3 DNA reads TGTGCCAGCAGCGTAGTTCAGGGGATCATGAACACTGAAGCTTTCTTT.

The chain joins TRBV15 to TRBJ1-5; no reliable D call. Trimming left V 0 bases short and J 5 bases short, with 5 bases between. The CDR3 has 13 residues. Germline V lookup: CDR1 LNHNV, CDR2 YYDKDF (reference sequence). The CDR3 sequence: CATSRDLYQPQHF. DNA for the CDR3: TGTGCCACCAGCAGAGATCTGTATCAGCCCCAGCATTTT.

As for this clone: Additional DNA sequences in this sample encode the identical CDR3. This chain joins TRBV30 and TRBJ2-5; 7 nucleotides align to TRBD2. The CDR3 consists of 12 residues. The trim removed 0 bases at V and 5 bases at J, leaving 0 bases unmatched. Per the germline V gene, CDR1 is GTSNPN and CDR2 is SVGIG (reference sequence). The CDR3 reads CAWSVAGETQYF. The CDR3 DNA follows: TGTGCCTGGAGTGTAGCGGGGGAGACCCAGTACTTC.

The chain recombines TRBV5-1 with TRBJ2-7, with TRBD1 matching over 9 bases. Germline lookup yields CDR1 SGHRS and CDR2 YFSETQ. V dropped 4 bases and J dropped 1; count of bases not matched to a gene: 3. The CDR3 sequence is 14 residues long. The CDR3 DNA reads as TGCGCCAGCAGCGCGGGACAGGGTTCCTACGAGCAGTACTTC. The encoded protein is CASSAGQGSYEQYF.

The V and J genes are TRBV6-6 and TRBJ2-1; 12 bases are shared with TRBD2. Germline-derived CDR1 and CDR2 are MNHNY and SVGAGI (reference sequence). This CDR3 has 15 residues. V trimming: 6 bases; J trimming: 9 bases; junction bases outside the gene matches: 9. The DNA for the CDR3 is TGTGCCAGCAGCCGACTAGCGGGGGATTTTAGTGAGCAGTTCTTC. Amino acids: CASSRLAGDFSEQFF.

This rearrangement joins TRBV19 to TRBJ1-6, with 8 bases aligning to TRBD1. CDR3 length: 14 residues. Germline assignment: CDR1 LNHDA and CDR2 SQIVND (reference sequence). Unmatched junction bases numbered 4, after V lost 3 bases and J lost 9 bases. CDR3 amino acids: CASSISGGVSPLHF. CDR3 bases: TGTGCCAGTAGTATTTCAGGGGGCGTTTCACCCCTCCACTTT.

V and J are TRBV5-1 and TRBJ1-1, with 7 positions matching TRBD1. This CDR3 has 12 amino acids. J lost 7 bases, V lost 4 bases, and 4 bases had no gene match. Germline loops: CDR1 SGHRS, CDR2 YFSETQ. The CDR3 DNA follows: TGCGCCAGCAGCACGGACAGGAGTGAAGCTTTCTTT. Translating it yields CASSTDRSEAFF.

This clone was found once. The rearrangement uses TRBV9 and TRBJ2-5, with D maybe TRBD2 (5 bases). This CDR3 has 13 amino acids. CDR1 and CDR2 from the germline V gene are SGDLS and YYNGEE. The V and J ends lost 3 bases and 1 base respectively, with 7 bases between them. The CDR3 DNA follows: TGTGCCAGCAGCGGCGGAGGCCAAGAGACCCAGTACTTC. Its protein product is CASSGGGQETQYF.

J is TRBJ2-1 and V is TRBV5-6, with D perhaps TRBD2 (6 bases). Germline CDR1 is SGHDT and CDR2 is YYEEEE. Trimming removed 0 bases from V and 4 bases from J, with 17 bases in between. The CDR3 has 17 residues. The CDR3 sequence: CASSLAILGGVYNEQFF. The CDR3 nucleotides are TGTGCCAGCAGCTTGGCTATCTTAGGAGGGGTTTACAATGAGCAGTTCTTC.

As regards this clone: Other DNA sequences of this sample code for an identical CDR3. This rearrangement joins TRBV7-2 to TRBJ1-5, with 10 bases identical to TRBD1. CDR1 is SGHTA and CDR2 is FQGNSA in the germline V gene. The ends lost 3 bases at V and 5 bases at J; junction bases unmatched: 4. The CDR3 totals 15 residues. This chain's CDR3 is CASSLRTGGDQPQHF. CDR3 DNA: TGTGCCAGCAGCTTGAGGACAGGGGGGGATCAGCCCCAGCATTTT.

Concerning this clone itself: This sample includes further DNA sequences coding for the same CDR3. The chain combines TRBV11-2 with TRBJ1-3; 7 bases are a match to TRBD1. The CDR3 totals 14 residues. V dropped 5 bases and J dropped 4; count of bases not matched to a gene: 5. Looked up from germline, CDR1 is SGHAT and CDR2 is FQNNGV. For the CDR3, the DNA is TGTGCCAGCAGCCTCGGGACAGAAGGAAACACCATATATTTT. Encoded protein: CASSLGTEGNTIYF.

This sequence joins TRBV4-2 and TRBJ2-1; TRBD1 is a possible D gene (6 bases). Germline V gene lookup returns CDR1 LGHNA and CDR2 YNFKEQ. The CDR3 extends over 15 amino acids. Trimming cost V 3 bases and J 5 bases, with 14 bases left between them. This chain's CDR3 is CASSHFRDNDNEQFF. CDR3 sequence (DNA): TGTGCCAGCAGCCACTTCCGGGACAACGACAATGAGCAGTTCTTC.

This sequence joins TRBV5-6 and TRBJ1-5; D gene unclear. This CDR3 has 12 amino acids. Between the trimmed V and J ends, which lost 0 bases and 5 bases, there was a span of 3 bases. Germline CDR1 is SGHDT and CDR2 is YYEEEE. The CDR3 protein is CASSLVDQPQHF. The CDR3 nucleotides read TGTGCCAGCAGCTTGGTAGATCAGCCCCAGCATTTT. Looking up the rest from reference TRBV5-6 and TRBJ1-5 gives the full variable domain: DAGVTQSPTHLIKTRGQQVTLRCSPKSGHDTVSWYQQALGQGPQFIFQYYEEEERQRGNFPDRFSGHQFPNYSSELNVNALLLGDSALYLCASSLVDQPQHFGDGTRLSIL.

Only one count was recorded for this clone. V is TRBV2 and J is TRBJ1-1; 7 bases map to TRBD1. The CDR3 is 15 residues long. The germline CDR1 and CDR2 sequences are SNHLY and FYNNEI. The trim removed 2 bases at V and 5 bases at J, leaving 8 bases unmatched. CDR3 sequence reads: CASSETRTGSTEAFF. In nucleotides, the CDR3 is TGTGCCAGCAGTGAAACACGGACAGGTAGTACTGAAGCTTTCTTT.